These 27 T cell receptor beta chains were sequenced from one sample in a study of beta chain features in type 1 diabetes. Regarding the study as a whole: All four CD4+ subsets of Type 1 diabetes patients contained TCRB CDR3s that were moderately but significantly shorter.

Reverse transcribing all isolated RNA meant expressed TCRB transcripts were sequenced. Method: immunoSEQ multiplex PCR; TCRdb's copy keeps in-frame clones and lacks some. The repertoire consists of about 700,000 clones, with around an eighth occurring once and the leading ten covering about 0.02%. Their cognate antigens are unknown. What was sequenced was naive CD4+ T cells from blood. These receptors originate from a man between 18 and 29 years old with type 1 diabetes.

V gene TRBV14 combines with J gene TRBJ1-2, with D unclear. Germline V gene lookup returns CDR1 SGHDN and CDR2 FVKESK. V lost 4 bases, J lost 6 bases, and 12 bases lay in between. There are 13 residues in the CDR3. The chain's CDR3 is CASSPRTSDGYTF. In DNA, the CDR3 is TGTGCCAGCAGCCCACGGACTTCTGATGGCTACACCTTC. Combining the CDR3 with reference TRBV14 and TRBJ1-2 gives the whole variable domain EAGVTQFPSHSVIEKGQTVTLRCDPISGHDNLYWYRRVMGKEIKFLLHFVKESKQDESGMPNNRFLAERTGGTYSTLKVQPAELEDSGVYFCASSPRTSDGYTFGSGTRLTVV.

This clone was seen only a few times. This CDR3 is CASNSGGTDTQYF. The CDR3 region has the DNA TGTGCCAGCAATTCGGGGGGCACAGATACGCAGTATTTT. V and J are TRBV28 and TRBJ2-3; maybe TRBD2 (6 bases). The germline gives CDR1 MDHEN, CDR2 SYDVKM. With 7 bases removed from V and 1 base from J, the gap between germline ends came to 9 bases. CDR3 size: 13 residues.

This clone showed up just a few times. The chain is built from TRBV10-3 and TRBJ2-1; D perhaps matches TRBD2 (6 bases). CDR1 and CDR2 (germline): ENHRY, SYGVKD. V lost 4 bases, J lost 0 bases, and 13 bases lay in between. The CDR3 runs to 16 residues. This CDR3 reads CAISGGGGGSYNEQFF. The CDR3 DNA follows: TGTGCCATCAGTGGGGGAGGCGGAGGCTCCTACAATGAGCAGTTCTTC.

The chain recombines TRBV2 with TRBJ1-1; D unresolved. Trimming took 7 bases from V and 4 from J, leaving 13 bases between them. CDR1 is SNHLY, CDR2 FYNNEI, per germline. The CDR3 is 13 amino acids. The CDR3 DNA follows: TGTGCCAGCAATGGTGAGGTGGTCACTGAAGCTTTCTTT. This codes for CASNGEVVTEAFF.

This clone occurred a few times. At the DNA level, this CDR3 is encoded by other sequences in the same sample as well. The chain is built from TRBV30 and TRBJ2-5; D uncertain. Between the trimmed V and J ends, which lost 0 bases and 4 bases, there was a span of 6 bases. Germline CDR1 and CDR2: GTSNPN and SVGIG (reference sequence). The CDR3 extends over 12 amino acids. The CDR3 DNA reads TGTGCCTGGAGTGTATCGTCAGAGACCCAGTACTTC. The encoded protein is CAWSVSSETQYF.

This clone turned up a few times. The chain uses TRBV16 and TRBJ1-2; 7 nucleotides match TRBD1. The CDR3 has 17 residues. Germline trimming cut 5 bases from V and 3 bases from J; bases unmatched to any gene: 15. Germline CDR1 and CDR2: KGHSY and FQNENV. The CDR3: CASSTLLNRGNDYGYTF. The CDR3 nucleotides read TGTGCCAGCAGCACTCTCTTAAACAGGGGTAACGACTATGGCTACACCTTC.

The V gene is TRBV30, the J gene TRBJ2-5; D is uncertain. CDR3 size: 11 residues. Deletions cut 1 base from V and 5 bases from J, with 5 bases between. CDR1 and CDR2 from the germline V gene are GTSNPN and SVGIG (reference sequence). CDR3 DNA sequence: TGTGCCTGGAGTGACGGGGAGACCCAGTACTTC. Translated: CAWSDGETQYF.

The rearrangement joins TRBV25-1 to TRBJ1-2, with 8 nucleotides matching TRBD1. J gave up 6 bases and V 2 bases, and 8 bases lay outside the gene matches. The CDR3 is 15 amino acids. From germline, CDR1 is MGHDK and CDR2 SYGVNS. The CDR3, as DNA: TGTGCCAGCAGTGAACAGGGGGCCCTTAGAGATGGCTACACCTTC. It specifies CASSEQGALRDGYTF.

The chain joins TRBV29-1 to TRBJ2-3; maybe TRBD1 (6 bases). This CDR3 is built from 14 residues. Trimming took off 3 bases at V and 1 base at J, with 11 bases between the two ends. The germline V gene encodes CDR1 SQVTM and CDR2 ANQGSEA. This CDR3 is CSVEQGYGTDTQYF. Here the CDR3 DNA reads TGCAGCGTTGAGCAGGGGTACGGCACAGATACGCAGTATTTT.

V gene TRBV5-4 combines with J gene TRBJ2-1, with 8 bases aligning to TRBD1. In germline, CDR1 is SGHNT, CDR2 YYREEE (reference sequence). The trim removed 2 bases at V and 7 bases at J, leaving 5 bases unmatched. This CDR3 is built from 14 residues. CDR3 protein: CASSLRQGWNEQFF. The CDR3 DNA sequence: TGTGCCAGCAGCTTAAGACAGGGGTGGAATGAGCAGTTCTTC.

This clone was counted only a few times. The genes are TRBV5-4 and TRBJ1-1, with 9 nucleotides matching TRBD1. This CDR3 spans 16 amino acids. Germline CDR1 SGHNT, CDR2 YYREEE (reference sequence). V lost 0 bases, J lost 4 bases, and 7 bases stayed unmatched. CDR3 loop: CASSLGGTGFSTEAFF. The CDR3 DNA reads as TGTGCCAGCAGCTTGGGGGGGACAGGGTTTTCCACTGAAGCTTTCTTT.

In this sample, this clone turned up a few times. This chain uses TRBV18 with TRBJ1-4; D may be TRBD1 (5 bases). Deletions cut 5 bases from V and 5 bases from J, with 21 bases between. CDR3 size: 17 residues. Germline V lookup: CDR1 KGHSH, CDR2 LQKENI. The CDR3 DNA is TGTGCCAGCTCATCCCCCCCGGGATCGGACACGAATGAAAAACTGTTTTTT. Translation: CASSSPPGSDTNEKLFF.

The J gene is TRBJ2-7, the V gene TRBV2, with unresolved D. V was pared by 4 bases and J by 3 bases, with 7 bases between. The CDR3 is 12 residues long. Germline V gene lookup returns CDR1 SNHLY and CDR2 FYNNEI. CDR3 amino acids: CASSAGLYEQYF. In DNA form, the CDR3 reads TGTGCCAGCAGTGCTGGCCTCTACGAGCAGTACTTC.

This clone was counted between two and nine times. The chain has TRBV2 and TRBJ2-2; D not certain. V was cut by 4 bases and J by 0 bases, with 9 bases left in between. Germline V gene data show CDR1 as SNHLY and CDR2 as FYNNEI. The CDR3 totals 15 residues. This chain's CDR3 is CASSGRATNTGELFF. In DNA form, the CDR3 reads TGTGCCAGCAGTGGAAGGGCCACGAACACCGGGGAGCTGTTTTTT. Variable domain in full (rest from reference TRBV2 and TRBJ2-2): EPEVTQTPSHQVTQMGQEVILRCVPISNHLYFYWYRQILGQKVEFLVSFYNNEISEKSEIFDDQFSVERPDGSNFTLKIRSTKLEDSAMYFCASSGRATNTGELFFGEGSRLTVL.

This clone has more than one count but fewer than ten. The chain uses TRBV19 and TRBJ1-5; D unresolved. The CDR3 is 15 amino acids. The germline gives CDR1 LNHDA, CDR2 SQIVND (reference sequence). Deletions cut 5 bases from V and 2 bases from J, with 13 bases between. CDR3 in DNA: TGTGCCAGTAGTGCCACGGCCCGCGGCAATCAGCCCCAGCATTTT. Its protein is CASSATARGNQPQHF.

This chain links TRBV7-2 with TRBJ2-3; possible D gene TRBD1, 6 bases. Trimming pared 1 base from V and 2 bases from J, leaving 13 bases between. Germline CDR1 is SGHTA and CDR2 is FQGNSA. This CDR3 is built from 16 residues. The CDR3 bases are TGTGCCAGCAGCTTAGTGTTTTACAGGGACACAGATACGCAGTATTTT. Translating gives CASSLVFYRDTDTQYF.

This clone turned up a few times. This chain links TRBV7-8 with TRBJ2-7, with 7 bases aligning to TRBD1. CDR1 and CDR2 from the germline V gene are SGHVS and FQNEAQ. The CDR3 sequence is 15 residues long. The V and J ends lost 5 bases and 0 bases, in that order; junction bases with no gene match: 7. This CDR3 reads CASSTRQGLSYEQYF. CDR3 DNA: TGTGCCAGCAGCACCCGACAGGGCCTCTCCTACGAGCAGTACTTC.

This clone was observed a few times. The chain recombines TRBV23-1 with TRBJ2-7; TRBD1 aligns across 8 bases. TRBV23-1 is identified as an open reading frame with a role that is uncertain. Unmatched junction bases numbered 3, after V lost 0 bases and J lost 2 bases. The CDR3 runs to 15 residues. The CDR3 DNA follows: TGCGCCAGCAGTCAATCGACAGGGGAGGCCTACGAGCAGTACTTC. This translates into CASSQSTGEAYEQYF.

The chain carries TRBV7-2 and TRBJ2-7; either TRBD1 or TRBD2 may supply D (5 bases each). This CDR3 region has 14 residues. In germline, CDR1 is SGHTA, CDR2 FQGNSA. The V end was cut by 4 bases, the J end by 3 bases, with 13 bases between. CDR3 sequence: CASSWGTNDYEQYF. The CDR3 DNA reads TGTGCCAGCAGCTGGGGGACGAACGACTACGAGCAGTACTTC.

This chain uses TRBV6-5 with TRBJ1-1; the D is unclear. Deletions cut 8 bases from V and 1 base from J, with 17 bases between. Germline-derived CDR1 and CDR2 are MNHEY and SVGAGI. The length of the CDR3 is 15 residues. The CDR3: CASRLGSPSNTEAFF. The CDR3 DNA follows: TGTGCCAGCCGATTAGGGTCGCCTTCGAACACTGAAGCTTTCTTT.

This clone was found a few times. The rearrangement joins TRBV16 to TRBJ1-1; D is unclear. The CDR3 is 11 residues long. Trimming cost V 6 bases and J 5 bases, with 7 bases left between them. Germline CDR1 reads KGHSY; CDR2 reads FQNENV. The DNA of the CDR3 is TGTGCCAGCAGAAAAGGGACTGAAGCTTTCTTT. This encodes CASRKGTEAFF.

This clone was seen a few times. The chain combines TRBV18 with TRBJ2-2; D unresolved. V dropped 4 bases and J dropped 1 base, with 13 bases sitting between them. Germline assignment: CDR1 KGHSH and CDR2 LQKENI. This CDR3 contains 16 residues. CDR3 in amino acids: CASSLTALKNTGELFF. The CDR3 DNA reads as TGTGCCAGCTCACTTACAGCGCTGAAGAACACCGGGGAGCTGTTTTTT.

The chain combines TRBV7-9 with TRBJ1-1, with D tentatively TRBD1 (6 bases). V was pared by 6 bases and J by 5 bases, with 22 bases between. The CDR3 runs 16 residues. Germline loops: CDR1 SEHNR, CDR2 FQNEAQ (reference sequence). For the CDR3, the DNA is TGTGCCAGCAGTCCGAACCCGGACAGCCGTTGGACTGAAGCTTTCTTT. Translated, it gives CASSPNPDSRWTEAFF.

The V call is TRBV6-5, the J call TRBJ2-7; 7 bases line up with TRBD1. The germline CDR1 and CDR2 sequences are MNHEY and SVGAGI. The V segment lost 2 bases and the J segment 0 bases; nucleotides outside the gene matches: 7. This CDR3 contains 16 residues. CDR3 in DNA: TGTGCCAGCAGTTACGAGGGGGCCAGGGGCTCCTACGAGCAGTACTTC. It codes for CASSYEGARGSYEQYF.

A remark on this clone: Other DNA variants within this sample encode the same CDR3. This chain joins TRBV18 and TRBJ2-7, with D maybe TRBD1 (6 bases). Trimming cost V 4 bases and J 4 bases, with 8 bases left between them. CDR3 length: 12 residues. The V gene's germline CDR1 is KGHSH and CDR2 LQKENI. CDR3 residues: CASSLQGYEQYF. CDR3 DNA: TGTGCCAGCTCACTACAGGGTTACGAGCAGTACTTC.

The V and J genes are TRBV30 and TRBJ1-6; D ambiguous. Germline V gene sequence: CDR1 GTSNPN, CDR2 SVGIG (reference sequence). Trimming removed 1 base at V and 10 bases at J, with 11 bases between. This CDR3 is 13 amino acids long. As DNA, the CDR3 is TGTGCCTGGAGTGCAGGTTTAGAGTCACCCCTCCACTTT. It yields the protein CAWSAGLESPLHF.

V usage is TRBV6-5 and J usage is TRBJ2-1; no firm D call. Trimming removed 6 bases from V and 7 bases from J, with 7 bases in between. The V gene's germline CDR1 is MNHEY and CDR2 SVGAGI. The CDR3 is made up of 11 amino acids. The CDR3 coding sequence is TGTGCCAGCAGCCAATTTAATGAGCAGTTCTTC. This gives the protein CASSQFNEQFF.